Included here is one TCR beta chain sequence, with context. In the original processing: Reference gene primer amplification in the assay estimated nucleated cell counts. TCRdb's copy holds only in-frame clones and misses some; the assay was immunoSEQ multiplex PCR. The D gene and trimming were derived from the DNA, and the V and J assignments and clone size from that table. Of fewer than 150,000 clones detected, approximately 85% appear once; the ten largest clones hold approximately 4.3%. The data stem from a study of blood T cell repertoires in COVID-19. Whole-study context: In each case, the material was cDNA or gDNA derived from T cells, B-cell-depleted T cells, or PBMCs.

Sequenced: peripheral blood. This receptor was identified in a human donor in a cohort sampled during active COVID-19.

CDR3 in DNA: TGTGCCAGCAGTGAAAGAGGTAGGGGCGGCCGGGCTTTCTTT. Protein sequence: CASSERGRGGRAFF. The rearrangement joins TRBV6-1 to TRBJ1-1; tentatively, D is TRBD1 (5 bases). Deletions cut 2 bases from V and 11 bases from J, with 18 bases between. The CDR3 runs 14 residues. Germline lookup yields CDR1 MNHNS and CDR2 SASEGT.